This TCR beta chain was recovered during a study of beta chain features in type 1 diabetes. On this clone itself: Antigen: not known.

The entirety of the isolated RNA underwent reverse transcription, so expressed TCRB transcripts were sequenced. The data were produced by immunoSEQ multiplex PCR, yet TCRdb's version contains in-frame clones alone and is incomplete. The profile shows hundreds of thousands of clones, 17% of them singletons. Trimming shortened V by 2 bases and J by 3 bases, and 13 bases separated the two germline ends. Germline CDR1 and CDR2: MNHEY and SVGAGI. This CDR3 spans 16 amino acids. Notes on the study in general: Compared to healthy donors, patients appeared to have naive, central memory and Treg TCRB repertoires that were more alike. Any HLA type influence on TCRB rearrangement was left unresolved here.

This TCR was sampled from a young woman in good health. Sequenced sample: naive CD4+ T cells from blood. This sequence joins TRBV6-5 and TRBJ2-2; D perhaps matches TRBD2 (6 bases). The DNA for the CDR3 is TGTGCCAGCAGTTACGCTTGGAGGGGTCACACCGGGGAGCTGTTTTTT. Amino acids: CASSYAWRGHTGELFF.